These T cell receptor beta chains were read from a single sample in a study of blood T cell repertoires in COVID-19. Data came from immunoSEQ multiplex PCR; TCRdb stores just in-frame clones and leaves some out. The repertoire has approximately 220,000 clones, about four fifths of them found once; the top ten carry 8% to 10%. Sample: peripheral blood. Every receptor here comes from a woman between 50 and 59 years old with acute or convalescent COVID-19. The CDR3 runs from the conserved cysteine through the conserved F or W. A D gene is named only where the DNA matches it firmly. Clone size is given for some rows only: seen once, a few or many times, or a class if the clone is expanded.

V gene: TRBV18; J gene: TRBJ2-1; clone size: -; D gene: TRBD1; CDR3 protein: CASSPRDRVSDNEQFF; CDR3 DNA: TGTGCCAGCTCACCCCGGGACAGGGTAAGCGACAATGAGCAGTTCTTC
V gene: TRBV9; J gene: TRBJ2-1; clone size: -; D gene: -; CDR3 protein: CASSSTLPLSSYNEQFF; CDR3 DNA: TGTGCCAGCAGCTCCACACTACCGCTGAGCTCCTACAATGAGCAGTTCTTC
V gene: TRBV2; J gene: TRBJ2-7; clone size: few; D gene: -; CDR3 protein: CASLPGDSPYEQYF; CDR3 DNA: TGTGCCAGCCTCCCGGGGGACAGTCCCTACGAGCAGTACTTC
V gene: TRBV20-1; J gene: TRBJ2-7; clone size: -; D gene: -; CDR3 protein: CSASSGYEQYF; CDR3 DNA: TGCAGTGCTAGTTCCGGTTACGAGCAGTACTTC
V gene: TRBV7-2; J gene: TRBJ2-1; clone size: -; D gene: -; CDR3 protein: CASSLLIRESYNEQFF; CDR3 DNA: TGTGCCAGCAGCTTATTGATCCGGGAGTCCTACAATGAGCAGTTCTTC
V gene: TRBV4-1; J gene: TRBJ2-1; clone size: -; D gene: -; CDR3 protein: CASSQEVASAYNEQFF; CDR3 DNA: TGCGCCAGCAGCCAAGAAGTGGCTAGCGCCTACAATGAGCAGTTCTTC
V gene: TRBV2; J gene: TRBJ1-1; clone size: once; D gene: -; CDR3 protein: CASRRGVSASEAFF; CDR3 DNA: TGTGCCAGCCGACGGGGGGTGTCTGCCTCTGAAGCTTTCTTT
V gene: TRBV27; J gene: TRBJ2-1; clone size: -; D gene: -; CDR3 protein: CASSPPRSGYNEQFF; CDR3 DNA: TGTGCCAGCAGTCCACCCAGATCAGGCTACAATGAGCAGTTCTTC
V gene: TRBV6-2/TRBV6-3; J gene: TRBJ2-3; clone size: -; D gene: -; CDR3 protein: CASSSQGQSTDTQYF; CDR3 DNA: TGTGCCAGCAGTTCGCAGGGGCAAAGCACAGATACGCAGTATTTT
V gene: TRBV30; J gene: TRBJ1-1; clone size: -; D gene: TRBD1; CDR3 protein: CAWSPDRAGEAFF; CDR3 DNA: TGTGCCTGGAGCCCGGACAGGGCAGGTGAAGCTTTCTTT
V gene: TRBV21-1; J gene: TRBJ1-1; clone size: -; D gene: -; CDR3 protein: CASSPNHDRASNTEAFF; CDR3 DNA: TGTGCCAGCAGCCCGAACCACGACAGGGCGTCGAACACTGAAGCTTTCTTT
V gene: TRBV6-5; J gene: TRBJ2-7; clone size: -; D gene: -; CDR3 protein: CASSYESSEQYF; CDR3 DNA: TGTGCCAGCAGTTATGAGTCTAGCGAGCAGTACTTC
V gene: TRBV7-3; J gene: TRBJ2-7; clone size: once; D gene: TRBD2; CDR3 protein: CASSLSGSPAYEQYF; CDR3 DNA: TGTGCCAGCAGCTTGAGCGGGAGCCCTGCCTACGAGCAGTACTTC
V gene: TRBV2; J gene: TRBJ2-7; clone size: few; D gene: -; CDR3 protein: CASKPGSAYEQYF; CDR3 DNA: TGTGCCAGCAAGCCAGGCTCGGCCTACGAGCAGTACTTC
V gene: TRBV7-2; J gene: TRBJ2-7; clone size: few; D gene: TRBD1; CDR3 protein: CASSLVGTGDEQYF; CDR3 DNA: TGTGCCAGCAGCTTAGTGGGGACAGGGGACGAGCAGTACTTC
V gene: TRBV28; J gene: TRBJ2-2; clone size: -; D gene: -; CDR3 protein: CASNSRGTGELFF; CDR3 DNA: TGTGCCAGCAACAGTAGGGGCACCGGGGAGCTGTTTTTT
V gene: TRBV27; J gene: TRBJ1-1; clone size: -; D gene: -; CDR3 protein: CASGRAMRTEAFF; CDR3 DNA: TGTGCCAGTGGCAGGGCAATGAGGACTGAAGCTTTCTTT
V gene: TRBV9; J gene: TRBJ2-4; clone size: -; D gene: -; CDR3 protein: CASSPSEGYIQYF; CDR3 DNA: TGTGCCAGCAGCCCTTCAGAGGGTTACATTCAGTACTTC
V gene: TRBV27; J gene: TRBJ2-1; clone size: -; D gene: TRBD2; CDR3 protein: CASSSRTSGRGQFF; CDR3 DNA: TGTGCCAGCAGTTCCCGGACTAGCGGGAGGGGGCAGTTCTTC
V gene: TRBV10-2; J gene: TRBJ1-6; clone size: -; D gene: TRBD1; CDR3 protein: CASSDAQGASSYNSPLHF; CDR3 DNA: TGCGCCAGCAGTGATGCCCAGGGGGCGAGCTCCTATAATTCACCCCTCCACTTT
V gene: TRBV4-1; J gene: TRBJ2-1; clone size: -; D gene: TRBD2; CDR3 protein: CASSQDLNSGRVQDNEQFF; CDR3 DNA: TGCGCCAGCAGCCAAGATCTGAATAGCGGGAGAGTTCAGGACAATGAGCAGTTCTTC
V gene: TRBV1; J gene: TRBJ2-5; clone size: few; D gene: -; CDR3 protein: CTSTRTSGSSPQETQYF; CDR3 DNA: TGCACCAGCACCAGGACTAGCGGGAGCTCCCCCCAAGAGACCCAGTACTTC
V gene: TRBV2; J gene: TRBJ2-1; clone size: -; D gene: TRBD2; CDR3 protein: CASRRTSGAYNEQFF; CDR3 DNA: TGTGCCAGCAGGAGAACTAGCGGCGCTTACAATGAGCAGTTCTTC
V gene: TRBV3-1/TRBV3-2; J gene: TRBJ2-3; clone size: -; D gene: -; CDR3 protein: CASSPRESTDTQYF; CDR3 DNA: TGTGCCAGCAGCCCCCGGGAGTCCACAGATACGCAGTATTTT
V gene: TRBV11-2; J gene: TRBJ2-2; clone size: few; D gene: TRBD1; CDR3 protein: CASSSQLDRGTGELFF; CDR3 DNA: TGTGCCAGCAGCTCGCAATTGGACAGGGGCACCGGGGAGCTGTTTTTT
V gene: TRBV6-2/TRBV6-3; J gene: TRBJ2-7; clone size: -; D gene: TRBD2; CDR3 protein: CASSPPGLAGYEQYF; CDR3 DNA: TGTGCCAGCAGCCCCCCGGGACTAGCGGGATACGAGCAGTACTTC
V gene: TRBV2; J gene: TRBJ1-5; clone size: -; D gene: -; CDR3 protein: CASSADRPVSNQPQHF; CDR3 DNA: TGTGCCAGCAGCGCGGACAGACCAGTTAGTAATCAGCCCCAGCATTTT
V gene: TRBV10-1; J gene: TRBJ1-6; clone size: once; D gene: -; CDR3 protein: CASSPVDSPLHF; CDR3 DNA: TGCGCCAGCAGCCCGGTTGATTCACCCCTCCACTTT